This T cell receptor beta chain was found in a study of response to subunit inactivated influenza vaccine. MiXCR was run by TCRdb on the RT-PCR reads, yielding one entry per CDR3 protein. The sample carries roughly 190,000 distinct CDR3 sequences, about 12% recorded once. The length of the CDR3 is 14 residues. Trimming removed 0 bases from V and 3 bases from J, with 6 bases in between. Germline CDR1 is KGHDR and CDR2 is SFDVKD. This clonotype was observed a handful of times. These data also featured in a second study, about T cells expressing NK-cell markers. According to that study: TCR beta cDNA was generated via 5'RACE template switching incorporating UMIs. Source material for TCR beta repertoires consisted of sorted CD3+CD56+NKG2C+, CD3+CD56+NKG2C- and CD3+CD56-NKG2C+ T cells. Sequencing covered eight donors, seven HCMV-seropositive and one seronegative. These clonotypes, the leaders elsewhere, also led the CD3+CD56-NKG2C+ fraction in a few donors.

The TCR originated in a man in his forties or fifties who received an inactivated influenza vaccine. Sequenced material: CD8+ T cells sorted from PBMCs, taken roughly 12 days after vaccination. The chain couples TRBV24-1 to TRBJ2-3; perhaps TRBD2 as D (6 bases). The CDR3 reads CATSDLRGTDTQYF. The DNA of the CDR3 is TGTGCCACCAGTGATTTGCGGGGGACAGATACGCAGTATTTT.